This entry is about one T cell receptor beta chain. Its antigen is unidentified. This entry is derived from a study of beta chain features in type 1 diabetes. General study results and limits: Healthy donors had naive, central memory and Treg TCRB repertoires that appeared less similar than those seen among patients. It was not settled here whether HLA type affects TCRB rearrangement.

The sequenced template was cDNA made from the entire isolated RNA. Clones were sequenced by immunoSEQ multiplex PCR, and TCRdb holds only the in-frame ones, with some missing. This sample has 350,000 to 450,000 clones, with roughly 13% found just once. V was shortened by 0 bases and J by 5 bases, with 9 bases between the two germline ends. CDR3 length: 13 residues. CDR1 is GTSNPN and CDR2 is SVGIG in the germline V gene (reference sequence). V gene TRBV30 combines with J gene TRBJ2-3, with D unresolved. This TCR was recovered from a young man in good health. The sequencing input was naive CD4+ T cells from blood. The DNA for the CDR3 is TGTGCCTGGAGTGTAAATAGGGAAGATACGCAGTATTTT. This gives the protein CAWSVNREDTQYF.